The 28 T cell receptor beta chains given below trace back to one sample, sequenced in a study of T cell repertoires in cytomegalovirus infection. TCRdb re-called the reads through MiXCR, storing one row per CDR3 protein. The sample includes a few hundred thousand distinct CDR3 sequences, about a sixth seen only once; the top ten take 40% to 55%. The specimen sequenced was CD8+ T cells from PBMCs. Source of these receptors: a human donor in good health (CMV status not recorded). Some clones in this sample may be carry-over from other donors' samples.

This clonotype turned up a few times. CDR3 in amino acids: CASSNPGGQPQHF. The DNA for the CDR3 is TGTGCCAGCAGCAACCCTGGAGGTCAGCCCCAGCATTTT. The J gene is TRBJ1-5, the V gene TRBV6-1, with D uncertain. The CDR3 is 13 amino acids. Germline CDR1 MNHNS, CDR2 SASEGT. With 6 bases removed from V and 6 bases from J, the gap between germline ends came to 12 bases.

In its sample, this clonotype was seen a few times. The rearrangement uses TRBV19 and TRBJ2-7, with 9 bases that match TRBD1. With 5 bases clipped from V and 1 base from J, the junction kept 12 bases outside the gene matches. Germline loops: CDR1 LNHDA, CDR2 SQIVND (reference sequence). The CDR3 runs to 17 residues. CDR3 DNA sequence: TGTGCCAGTAGTGCCGGGCTACAGGGGGCAGGATCCTACGAGCAGTACTTC. Amino acid sequence: CASSAGLQGAGSYEQYF.

The chain joins TRBV29-1 to TRBJ1-1; TRBD1 agrees at 9 bases. Losses at the gene ends were 4 bases for V and 6 bases for J; bases not matched to a gene: 9. The germline gives CDR1 SQVTM, CDR2 ANQGSEA. The CDR3 consists of 14 residues. CDR3 in DNA: TGCAGCGTTGGACAGGGGGGTATTAGCGCTGAAGCTTTCTTT. Translating gives CSVGQGGISAEAFF.

There are many counts of this clonotype. The chain recombines TRBV19 with TRBJ1-5, with D uncertain. Germline V lookup: CDR1 LNHDA, CDR2 SQIVND (reference sequence). V gave up 7 bases and J gave up 3 bases, with 22 bases separating them. The CDR3 length is 17 residues. CDR3 sequence (DNA): TGTGCCAGTACCCACCGGACGGGTATAGTCGACAATCAGCCCCAGCATTTT. It specifies CASTHRTGIVDNQPQHF.

This clonotype was detected ten times or more. The J gene is TRBJ2-5, the V gene TRBV7-8; D uncertain. V was shortened by 2 bases and J by 1 base, with 5 bases between the two germline ends. The CDR3 runs to 13 residues. The germline V gene encodes CDR1 SGHVS and CDR2 FQNEAQ. The CDR3 region has the DNA TGTGCCAGCAGCTTACGCAGCCAAGAGACCCAGTACTTC. It specifies CASSLRSQETQYF.

This clonotype was counted between two and nine times. J is TRBJ1-1 and V is TRBV4-1, with D unclear. The CDR3 extends over 16 amino acids. Per germline, CDR1 MGHRA and CDR2 YSYEKL. The V and J ends lost 6 bases and 4 bases respectively, with 21 bases between them. The CDR3 here is CASRPSLTAGGTEAFF. The CDR3 bases are TGCGCCAGCAGACCTTCCCTCACGGCGGGTGGCACTGAAGCTTTCTTT.

This clonotype has just a few counts. The chain recombines TRBV4-1 with TRBJ1-1, with D hard to call. The CDR3 covers 14 residues. With 1 base removed from V and 8 bases from J, the gap between germline ends came to 14 bases. Germline CDR1 MGHRA, CDR2 YSYEKL. CDR3 sequence (DNA): TGCGCCAGCAGCCAAGGTGAACAGTCAGGAGAAGCTTTCTTT. Residues: CASSQGEQSGEAFF.

This clonotype came up a few times. The V call is TRBV7-9, the J call TRBJ2-1, with TRBD1 matching over 10 bases. Trimming at V came to 0 bases and at J to 8 bases, leaving 1 base not matched to a gene. The CDR3 covers 14 residues. CDR1 is SEHNR and CDR2 is FQNEAQ in the germline V gene (reference sequence). The CDR3: CASSLAGTGDEQFF. The DNA of the CDR3 is TGTGCCAGCAGCTTAGCCGGGACAGGGGATGAGCAGTTCTTC. Complete variable domain (other parts from reference TRBV7-9 and TRBJ2-1): DTGVSQNPRHKITKRGQNVTFRCDPISEHNRLYWYRQTLGQGPEFLTYFQNEAQLEKSRLLSDRFSAERPKGSFSTLEIQRTEQGDSAMYLCASSLAGTGDEQFFGPGTRLTVL.

The chain employs TRBV11-2 and TRBJ2-5; 8 nucleotides match TRBD1. J gave up 2 bases and V 5 bases, and 7 bases lay outside the gene matches. This CDR3 has 15 amino acids. Germline loops: CDR1 SGHAT, CDR2 FQNNGV. This chain's CDR3 is CASSTRTGRQETQYF. In DNA, the CDR3 is TGTGCCAGCAGCACCAGGACAGGGCGGCAAGAGACCCAGTACTTC.

This clonotype was observed a single time. CDR3 residues: CASSLAGLTPPPYNEQFF. In nucleotides, the CDR3 is TGTGCCAGCAGCTTAGCGGGCCTAACACCACCCCCCTACAATGAGCAGTTCTTC. The V call is TRBV11-3, the J call TRBJ2-1, with D unclear. Trimming stripped 1 base from V and 2 bases from J, with 18 bases between. The CDR3 has 18 amino acids. Germline V lookup: CDR1 SGHNT, CDR2 YENEEA.

The sample holds a few counts of this clonotype. The chain uses TRBV2 and TRBJ1-1; 8 nucleotides line up with TRBD1. The trim removed 6 bases at V and 4 bases at J, leaving 4 bases unmatched. This CDR3 has 13 amino acids. CDR1 is SNHLY, CDR2 FYNNEI, per germline. The DNA of the CDR3 is TGTGCCAGCAGGGACAGGGAGAGCACTGAAGCTTTCTTT. Protein product: CASRDRESTEAFF.

The chain couples TRBV7-4 to TRBJ2-3; 10 bases are a match to TRBD2. Germline values: CDR1 SGHVT, CDR2 SQSDAQ. Unmatched junction bases numbered 8, after V lost 8 bases and J lost 12 bases. CDR3 length: 12 amino acids. The CDR3 spells CASGPPSGRQYF. The CDR3, as DNA: TGTGCCAGCGGACCGCCTAGCGGGAGACAGTATTTT.

The rearrangement joins TRBV15 to TRBJ2-4; TRBD1 might be the D (5 bases). Trimming shortened V by 0 bases and J by 7 bases, and 13 bases separated the two germline ends. CDR1 and CDR2 (germline): LNHNV, YYDKDF (reference sequence). The CDR3 is 15 amino acids. In DNA form, the CDR3 reads TGTGCCACCAGCAGAGATTTAGAAGGGGTGAACATTCAGTACTTC. Its translation is CATSRDLEGVNIQYF.

CDR3 residues: CASSLFERVEADTQYF. DNA for the CDR3: TGTGCCAGCAGTTTATTCGAGAGGGTCGAGGCAGATACGCAGTATTTT. The chain couples TRBV28 to TRBJ2-3; tentatively, D is TRBD2 (5 bases). This CDR3 is built from 16 residues. Trimming cost V 1 base and J 4 bases, with 15 bases left between them. Per germline, CDR1 MDHEN and CDR2 SYDVKM.

This clonotype has a count of ten or more. The V call is TRBV7-2, the J call TRBJ2-3; no definite D call. V lost 5 bases, J lost 4 bases, and 7 bases lay in between. Looked up from germline, CDR1 is SGHTA and CDR2 is FQGNSA. This CDR3 spans 12 amino acids. The CDR3 sequence: CASSAYADTQYF. The DNA for the CDR3 is TGTGCCAGCAGCGCGTATGCAGATACGCAGTATTTT.

The J gene is TRBJ2-5, the V gene TRBV14, with D perhaps given as TRBD1 or TRBD2 (6 bases each). The germline V and J ends were trimmed by 2 bases and 4 bases, with 11 bases remaining between them. Germline loops: CDR1 SGHDN, CDR2 FVKESK. The CDR3 runs to 14 residues. Here the CDR3 reads CASSQSRGRETQYF. The CDR3 bases are TGTGCCAGCAGCCAATCTCGGGGGCGAGAGACCCAGTACTTC.

This chain connects TRBV28 to TRBJ1-5; D is uncertain. The germline V gene has CDR1 MDHEN and CDR2 SYDVKM. CDR3 length equals 15 residues. The ends were cut back, 3 bases at V and 0 bases at J, with 9 bases in the middle. The CDR3 DNA reads as TGTGCCAGCAGTTTCTCAATCGGTAGCAATCAGCCCCAGCATTTT. It is translated as CASSFSIGSNQPQHF.

The chain employs TRBV28 and TRBJ1-5; D not resolved. Germline CDR1 is MDHEN and CDR2 is SYDVKM. The CDR3 spans 15 residues. Trimming took 2 bases from V and 0 from J, leaving 8 bases between them. The CDR3: CASSLMADSNQPQHF. The CDR3 coding sequence is TGTGCCAGCAGTTTAATGGCAGATAGCAATCAGCCCCAGCATTTT. Full variable domain (missing parts from reference TRBV28 and TRBJ1-5): DVKVTQSSRYLVKRTGEKVFLECVQDMDHENMFWYRQDPGLGLRLIYFSYDVKMKEKGDIPEGYSVSREKKERFSLILESASTNQTSMYLCASSLMADSNQPQHFGDGTRLSIL.

With regard to this clonotype: A read error is possible here, since a much larger clone lies one base away. The chain couples TRBV28 to TRBJ1-1; TRBD1 is a possible D gene (5 bases). The CDR3 contains 14 residues. Germline V CDR1 and CDR2: MDHEN, SYDVKM. The CDR3 here is CASSPFSLGTVAFF. Written as DNA, the CDR3 is TGTGCCAGCAGTCCTTTTTCCTTGGGGACTGTAGCTTTCTTT. The whole variable domain, remainder taken from reference TRBV28 and TRBJ1-1, is DVKVTQSSRYLVKRTGEKVFLECVQDMDHENMFWYRQDPGLGLRLIYFSYDVKMKEKGDIPEGYSVSREKKERFSLILESASTNQTSMYLCASSPFSLGTVAFFGQGTRLTVV.

CDR3 region: CASSSGGTRNTEAFF. CDR3 coding DNA: TGTGCCAGCAGCTCGGGGGGGACAAGGAACACTGAAGCTTTCTTT. V usage is TRBV7-9 and J usage is TRBJ1-1, with D tentatively TRBD1 (6 bases). The CDR3 extends over 15 amino acids. CDR1 is SEHNR, CDR2 FQNEAQ, per germline (reference sequence). V lost 4 bases to trimming and J lost 1 base, with 13 bases between them.

The J gene is TRBJ2-7, the V gene TRBV7-8; D gene unclear. CDR1 and CDR2 (germline): SGHVS, FQNEAQ. This CDR3 spans 12 amino acids. V lost 1 base and J 12 bases, leaving 13 bases between the germline ends. The CDR3 DNA is TGTGCCAGCAGCTTAGGCATCGGCCTGGGGTACTTC. It encodes CASSLGIGLGYF.

Many counts were recorded for this clonotype. The chain uses TRBV10-3 and TRBJ2-7; 12 nucleotides align to TRBD2. The CDR3 loop spans 14 amino acids. The V gene's germline CDR1 is ENHRY and CDR2 SYGVKD. Trimming at V came to 10 bases and at J to 0 bases, leaving 4 bases not matched to a gene. The CDR3 is CATGTSGSSYEQYF. DNA of the CDR3: TGTGCCACCGGGACTAGCGGGTCCTCCTACGAGCAGTACTTC.

This clonotype has more than one count but fewer than ten. The chain carries TRBV6-6 and TRBJ2-3; perhaps TRBD1 as D (5 bases). The CDR3 runs to 16 residues. V lost 7 bases to trimming and J lost 1 base, with 18 bases between them. The germline V gene has CDR1 MNHNY and CDR2 SVGAGI (reference sequence). CDR3 amino acids: CASNPAGPTGTDTQYF. CDR3 nucleotide sequence: TGTGCCAGCAATCCTGCAGGGCCCACTGGCACAGATACGCAGTATTTT.

This clonotype showed up just a few times. This chain uses TRBV28 with TRBJ1-1; D is unresolved. Germline V lookup: CDR1 MDHEN, CDR2 SYDVKM. The CDR3 totals 14 residues. V lost 7 bases, J lost 2 bases, and 14 bases lay in between. Here the CDR3 DNA reads TGTGCCAGCACCAAGTCGGGGAGCAACACTGAAGCTTTCTTT. Protein sequence: CASTKSGSNTEAFF.

The chain carries TRBV20-1 and TRBJ2-7; TRBD1 matches at 7 bases. Germline CDR1 and CDR2: DFQATT and SNEGSKA (reference sequence). V was pared by 4 bases and J by 5 bases, with 11 bases of the junction left unmatched. There are 14 residues in the CDR3. Written as DNA, the CDR3 is TGCAGTGCTACCCGATCCGACAGGGCCCACGAGCAGTACTTC. Translating it yields CSATRSDRAHEQYF.

This clonotype was counted ten times or more. This sequence joins TRBV7-2 and TRBJ2-7; 8 bases match TRBD2. CDR3 length: 16 residues. The junction had 5 bases not matched to a gene; V was cut back by 1 base and J by 0 bases. Germline loops: CDR1 SGHTA, CDR2 FQGNSA. The CDR3 DNA is TGTGCCAGCAGCTTAGTTGGTAGCGGGGCCTCCTACGAGCAGTACTTC. It codes for CASSLVGSGASYEQYF.

This clonotype turned up a few times. The J gene is TRBJ2-1, the V gene TRBV7-9; D is possibly TRBD1 or TRBD2 (5 bases each). The V gene's germline CDR1 is SEHNR and CDR2 FQNEAQ (reference sequence). V was trimmed by 6 bases and J by 8 bases, leaving 14 bases between them. CDR3 length: 13 amino acids. DNA of the CDR3: TGTGCCAGCAGACTACCGGGACGAGATGAGCAGTTCTTC. Its translation is CASRLPGRDEQFF. The entire variable domain, with the rest obtained from reference TRBV7-9 and TRBJ2-1, is as follows: DTGVSQNPRHKITKRGQNVTFRCDPISEHNRLYWYRQTLGQGPEFLTYFQNEAQLEKSRLLSDRFSAERPKGSFSTLEIQRTEQGDSAMYLCASRLPGRDEQFFGPGTRLTVL.

The CDR3 reads CASSEVRGRNQETQYF. The CDR3 nucleotides read TGTGCCAGCAGTGAAGTCCGGGGACGGAACCAAGAGACCCAGTACTTC. The chain couples TRBV2 to TRBJ2-5, with D tentatively TRBD1 or TRBD2 (5 bases each). Trimming stripped 1 base from V and 0 bases from J, with 12 bases between. This CDR3 comprises 16 residues. CDR1 and CDR2 from the germline V gene are SNHLY and FYNNEI.